This T cell receptor (beta chain) was profiled in a study of regulatory T cells in long-lasting Graves disease. Overall study results and limits: When disease was persistent, TRBV28, TRBJ1-2 and TRBJ2-5 were the favored segments. Clonotypes that were public and shared totalled fewer than 3,500 in persistent patients versus about a thousand in new patients. Tissue studied was limited to peripheral blood, excluding thyroid tissue.

CDR1 and CDR2 from the germline V gene are KGHSH and LQKENI. With 3 bases removed from V and 3 bases from J, the gap between germline ends came to 11 bases. The CDR3 is 14 amino acids. Sample time point: persistent/refractory GD, antithyroid drugs over 5 years with positive TRAb. TCR sequences were obtained from RNA taken from PBMCs. As to this clonotype: The antigen is undetermined.

TCR beta libraries were built with iRepertoire HTBI primers and Arm-PCR of CDR3 regions. In the original processing: Identification of gene segments yielded more than 60 TRBV and 12 to 15 TRBJ across samples. TCRdb fed the multiplex PCR reads into MiXCR, producing one record per CDR3 protein. Here the V and J calls rest on TCRdb's processing, not on the authors' analysis. This table has some 370,000 distinct CDR3 sequences, about 23% appearing once. The material sequenced was peripheral blood mononuclear cells (PBMCs), taken when the disease was refractory, from a patient treated with antithyroid drugs. The gene calls are TRBV18 and TRBJ1-2; no clear D gene. The source is a woman between 40 and 55 years old with Graves disease. The CDR3 loop is CASSPQDSDYGYTF. CDR3 coding DNA: TGTGCCAGCTCACCCCAAGACTCCGACTATGGCTACACCTTC.